These 32 T cell receptor beta chains originate from one sample sequenced in a study of control samples from healthy donors and cancer patients. Generated by immunoSEQ multiplex PCR, the TCRdb table keeps only in-frame clones and is missing some. This table has about 190,000 clones, approximately 92% appearing once. Material for sequencing was blood. These receptors were taken from a man younger than 30 in good health.

V usage is TRBV7-3 and J usage is TRBJ1-2, with D perhaps TRBD1 (5 bases). The CDR3 is made up of 14 amino acids. V gave up 5 bases and J gave up 4 bases, with 14 bases separating them. Germline V CDR1 and CDR2: SGHTA, FQGTGA. CDR3 sequence (DNA): TGTGCCAGCAGCGAAGGGGTGGGAGGCTATGGCTACACCTTC. The encoded protein is CASSEGVGGYGYTF.

This chain joins TRBV2 and TRBJ2-7; D is ambiguous. Trimming pared 7 bases from V and 1 base from J, leaving 11 bases between. Germline CDR1 and CDR2: SNHLY and FYNNEI. The length of the CDR3 is 13 residues. The CDR3 is CASILVSSYEQYF. The CDR3 DNA reads TGTGCCAGCATCCTCGTAAGTTCCTACGAGCAGTACTTC.

This chain connects TRBV30 to TRBJ2-1; 10 bases are a match to TRBD2. V was pared by 1 base and J by 5 bases, with 2 bases of the junction left unmatched. The CDR3 extends over 14 amino acids. Germline values: CDR1 GTSNPN, CDR2 SVGIG (reference sequence). CDR3 coding DNA: TGTGCCTGGAGTGGGCTAGCGGGGGACAATGAGCAGTTCTTC. It is translated as CAWSGLAGDNEQFF.

J is TRBJ1-6 and V is TRBV11-3; D remains ambiguous. Germline V gene sequence: CDR1 SGHNT, CDR2 YENEEA. This CDR3 has 12 amino acids. V shed 1 base and J shed 10 bases, with 5 bases lying between them. CDR3 residues: CASSLVPSPLHF. For the CDR3, the DNA is TGTGCCAGCAGCTTAGTTCCGTCACCCCTCCACTTT.

Worth noting for this clone: The same CDR3 is also encoded by other DNA sequences in this sample. CDR3 region: CASSPGRDSPLHF. In nucleotides, the CDR3 is TGTGCCAGCTCACCGGGCAGAGATTCACCCCTCCACTTT. The chain joins TRBV18 to TRBJ1-6; D uncertain. V shed 3 bases and J shed 8 bases, with 8 bases lying between them. The V gene's germline CDR1 is KGHSH and CDR2 LQKENI. The CDR3 sequence is 13 residues long.

This clone showed up just a few times. This chain connects TRBV27 to TRBJ2-1; maybe TRBD1 (5 bases). The V end was cut by 0 bases, the J end by 6 bases, with 9 bases between. The CDR3 is made up of 14 amino acids. In germline, CDR1 is MNHEY, CDR2 SMNVEV (reference sequence). The DNA of the CDR3 is TGTGCCAGCAGTTTATCGGGCAGGGTCAATGAGCAGTTCTTC. Its protein product is CASSLSGRVNEQFF.

This chain connects TRBV21-1 to TRBJ2-1; the tabulated D call, TRBD1, remains unverified against the DNA. TRBV21-1 constitutes a pseudogene. There are 12 residues in the CDR3. CDR3 sequence reads: CASSTRGNEQFF. CDR3 coding DNA: TGTGCCAGCAGTACTAGGGGGAATGAGCAGTTCTTC.

This chain links TRBV18 with TRBJ2-3; 10 bases match TRBD2. J was trimmed by 2 bases and V by 0 bases; bases with no gene match: 11. The CDR3 has 19 amino acids. Germline CDR1 is KGHSH and CDR2 is LQKENI. CDR3 sequence reads: CASSPPLAGDLRATDTQYF. The CDR3 DNA reads as TGTGCCAGCTCACCACCCCTAGCGGGGGACCTGCGGGCCACAGATACGCAGTATTTT.

The chain is built from TRBV20-1 and TRBJ2-7; D is ambiguous. The germline gives CDR1 DFQATT, CDR2 SNEGSKA (reference sequence). V lost 3 bases, J lost 10 bases, and 19 bases lay in between. CDR3 length: 13 residues. The CDR3 here is CSASLSLLRGQYF. CDR3 sequence (DNA): TGCAGTGCTAGTCTGTCGCTCCTACGAGGCCAGTACTTC.

The chain has TRBV18 and TRBJ1-1; the D gene is possibly TRBD1 (6 bases). Germline assignment: CDR1 KGHSH and CDR2 LQKENI. Trimming removed 5 bases from V and 6 bases from J, with 10 bases in between. CDR3 length: 12 residues. The CDR3 nucleotides read TGTGCCAGCTCAGGACAGTTCGCTGAAGCTTTCTTT. Translated: CASSGQFAEAFF.

This chain connects TRBV27 to TRBJ2-2; D unclear. V was clipped by 5 bases and J by 4 bases, with 20 bases between them. This CDR3 spans 17 amino acids. Germline V lookup: CDR1 MNHEY, CDR2 SMNVEV (reference sequence). CDR3 DNA sequence: TGTGCCAGCAGTAATAGCCTCCCCGGAATCGGCACCGGGGAGCTGTTTTTT. This translates into CASSNSLPGIGTGELFF.

This clone was seen a handful of times. This CDR3 reads CASSSTADTQYF. The CDR3 DNA reads as TGTGCCAGCAGCTCAACGGCGGATACGCAGTATTTT. This rearrangement joins TRBV7-9 to TRBJ2-3, with D uncertain. CDR1 and CDR2 from the germline V gene are SEHNR and FQNEAQ (reference sequence). This CDR3 is built from 12 residues. Trimming left V 4 bases short and J 6 bases short, with 8 bases between.

The CDR3 loop reads CASRGAEEAFF. The CDR3 nucleotides read TGTGCCAGCAGAGGGGCGGAGGAAGCTTTCTTT. The gene calls are TRBV3-1 (or the pseudogene TRBV3-2) and TRBJ1-1, with a weak D call TRBD1 (5 bases). V lost 6 bases and J lost 8, with 10 bases in between. In germline, CDR1 is LGHDT, CDR2 YNNKEL (reference sequence). The CDR3 covers 11 residues.

This chain joins TRBV29-1 and TRBJ2-5, with 7 bases lining up with TRBD1. The CDR3 runs 14 residues. Germline lookup yields CDR1 SQVTM and CDR2 ANQGSEA. Trimming cost V 7 bases and J 3 bases; bases outside gene matches: 11. CDR3 bases: TGCAGCGGATCCCCTGACAGGGCAGAAGAGACCCAGTACTTC. This gives the protein CSGSPDRAEETQYF.

The chain couples TRBV27 to TRBJ2-3; D remains unclear. V lost 4 bases and J lost 0, with 8 bases in between. The CDR3 consists of 14 residues. The V gene's germline CDR1 is MNHEY and CDR2 SMNVEV (reference sequence). As DNA, the CDR3 is TGTGCCAGCAGTTCCCTTAGGAGCACAGATACGCAGTATTTT. Translated, it gives CASSSLRSTDTQYF.

The rearrangement joins TRBV30 to TRBJ1-6; 9 bases are a match to TRBD1. V lost 7 bases, J lost 3 bases, and 19 bases stayed unmatched. The V gene's germline CDR1 is GTSNPN and CDR2 SVGIG (reference sequence). The CDR3 sequence is 19 residues long. The CDR3 sequence is CASDALPRQGGNYNSPLHF. For the CDR3, the DNA is TGTGCCTCTGATGCCCTTCCTCGACAGGGGGGCAACTATAATTCACCCCTCCACTTT.

V gene TRBV30 combines with J gene TRBJ1-5, with TRBD1 as a possible D gene (6 bases). Trimming pared 3 bases from V and 6 bases from J, leaving 15 bases between. The CDR3 contains 14 residues. Germline CDR1 is GTSNPN and CDR2 is SVGIG (reference sequence). This chain's CDR3 is CAWRDAGGGQPQHF. DNA of the CDR3: TGTGCCTGGAGAGACGCGGGGGGCGGTCAGCCCCAGCATTTT.

The table lists this clone with a count of one. V usage is TRBV11-2 and J usage is TRBJ2-1, with a possible D match to TRBD1 (5 bases). The CDR3 spans 15 residues. Germline V gene lookup returns CDR1 SGHAT and CDR2 FQNNGV. Trimming pared 5 bases from V and 4 bases from J, leaving 15 bases between. The CDR3 coding sequence is TGTGCCAGCAGCGCATATTATAGACAGTACAATGAGCAGTTCTTC. It codes for CASSAYYRQYNEQFF. The entire variable domain, with the rest obtained from reference TRBV11-2 and TRBJ2-1, is as follows: EAGVAQSPRYKIIEKRQSVAFWCNPISGHATLYWYQQILGQGPKLLIQFQNNGVVDDSQLPKDRFSAERLKGVDSTLKIQPAKLEDSAVYLCASSAYYRQYNEQFFGPGTRLTVL.

The chain has TRBV3-1 (or the pseudogene TRBV3-2) and TRBJ2-3, with 8 bases fitting TRBD2. Germline CDR1 and CDR2: LGHDT and YNNKEL (reference sequence). The CDR3 runs to 19 residues. V gave up 2 bases and J gave up 2 bases; unmatched junction bases: 15. CDR3 nucleotides: TGTGCCAGCAGCCAACCGGGGGTTGGCGCGGGGGGCACCACAGATACGCAGTATTTT. Its protein product is CASSQPGVGAGGTTDTQYF.

This clone was detected once. This chain joins TRBV27 and TRBJ2-1, with 12 bases fitting TRBD2. The CDR3 extends over 17 amino acids. CDR1 and CDR2 (germline): MNHEY, SMNVEV (reference sequence). The V segment lost 3 bases and the J segment 10 bases; nucleotides outside the gene matches: 13. The CDR3 region has the DNA TGTGCCAGCAGTTTTTTTGTTCCTAGCGGGGGGGTTCAGGAGCAGTTCTTC. This translates into CASSFFVPSGGVQEQFF.

The genes are TRBV18 and TRBJ1-1; a possible D gene is TRBD1 (6 bases). The germline V gene encodes CDR1 KGHSH and CDR2 LQKENI. V lost 0 bases to trimming and J lost 4 bases, with 18 bases between them. This CDR3 has 17 residues. In DNA form, the CDR3 reads TGTGCCAGCTCACCACCCTCCCTCCAGGGGCCAGGCACTGAAGCTTTCTTT. Amino acids: CASSPPSLQGPGTEAFF.

The rearrangement joins TRBV9 to TRBJ2-1; D gene unclear. The ends were cut back, 3 bases at V and 4 bases at J, with 8 bases in the middle. Germline V lookup: CDR1 SGDLS, CDR2 YYNGEE. CDR3 length equals 13 residues. CDR3 protein: CASSGAVYNEQFF. CDR3 in DNA: TGTGCCAGCAGCGGGGCGGTGTACAATGAGCAGTTCTTC.

The J gene is TRBJ2-2, the V gene TRBV11-3, with TRBD1 matching 7 bases. Germline assignment: CDR1 SGHNT and CDR2 YENEEA. Trimming at V came to 5 bases and at J to 0 bases, leaving 3 bases not matched to a gene. The length of the CDR3 is 15 residues. The CDR3 reads CASSPGQSNTGELFF. In DNA form, the CDR3 reads TGTGCCAGCAGCCCGGGACAGTCGAACACCGGGGAGCTGTTTTTT.

This clone was picked up one time. V is TRBV7-8 and J is TRBJ1-4; 10 positions agree with TRBD1. The V and J ends lost 5 bases and 4 bases, in that order; junction bases with no gene match: 4. The CDR3 has 15 amino acids. Germline CDR1 and CDR2: SGHVS and FQNEAQ. CDR3 nucleotide sequence: TGTGCCAGCAGCAGACAGGGGGCGTTTAATGAAAAACTGTTTTTT. It translates to CASSRQGAFNEKLFF.

The rearrangement uses TRBV28 and TRBJ1-5, with D tentatively TRBD1 (5 bases). Germline V gene data show CDR1 as MDHEN and CDR2 as SYDVKM. The ends were cut back, 10 bases at V and 5 bases at J, with 12 bases in the middle. The CDR3 loop spans 12 amino acids. The CDR3 loop reads CATYDRHQPQHF. The CDR3 nucleotides read TGTGCCACCTACGACAGACATCAGCCCCAGCATTTT.

The chain carries TRBV6-5 and TRBJ1-1; 9 bases map to TRBD1. Looked up from germline, CDR1 is MNHEY and CDR2 is SVGAGI. This CDR3 spans 14 amino acids. Trimming at V came to 6 bases and at J to 3 bases, leaving 5 bases not matched to a gene. The CDR3 sequence: CASRDRGGDTEAFF. CDR3 coding DNA: TGTGCCAGCAGGGACAGGGGTGGGGACACTGAAGCTTTCTTT.

This clone was detected once. V usage is TRBV6-5 and J usage is TRBJ1-1, with unresolved D. Trimming removed 6 bases at V and 4 bases at J, with 18 bases between. Germline CDR1 and CDR2: MNHEY and SVGAGI. The CDR3 runs 15 residues. The CDR3 here is CASSDDGRLGTEAFF. The CDR3 nucleotides are TGTGCCAGCAGCGACGACGGGAGGCTGGGCACTGAAGCTTTCTTT.

The chain employs TRBV9 and TRBJ1-6; TRBD1 might be the D (6 bases). Per germline, CDR1 SGDLS and CDR2 YYNGEE. The CDR3 consists of 13 residues. The V end lost 3 bases, the J end lost 13 bases, and 14 bases lay between the germline ends. DNA for the CDR3: TGTGCCAGCAGCGACGGGGACAATCCCCCCCTCCACTTT. Translation: CASSDGDNPPLHF.

As DNA, the CDR3 is TGTGCCATCAGCGAGGGACAGGCAGCTAGCACAGATACGCAGTATTTT. It specifies CAISEGQAASTDTQYF. V is TRBV10-3 and J is TRBJ2-3, with 8 bases identical to TRBD1. The CDR3 has 16 amino acids. V dropped 6 bases and J dropped 0; count of bases not matched to a gene: 8. Germline V gene sequence: CDR1 ENHRY, CDR2 SYGVKD.

The genes are TRBV30 and TRBJ2-5, with D possibly being TRBD1 (6 bases). This CDR3 region has 15 residues. CDR1 and CDR2 (germline): GTSNPN, SVGIG (reference sequence). V was trimmed by 2 bases and J by 4 bases, leaving 17 bases between them. CDR3 sequence: CAWSPQQGLGETQYF. CDR3 in DNA: TGTGCCTGGAGTCCCCAACAGGGCCTGGGAGAGACCCAGTACTTC.

The genes are TRBV5-1 and TRBJ1-2; a weak D match, TRBD1 (5 bases). V was shortened by 4 bases and J by 6 bases, with 19 bases between the two germline ends. The CDR3 is made up of 15 amino acids. CDR1 and CDR2 from the germline V gene are SGHRS and YFSETQ. The CDR3 reads CASSLYGQGEDGYTF. CDR3 nucleotides: TGCGCCAGCAGCCTGTACGGGCAGGGAGAGGATGGCTACACCTTC.

The CDR3 sequence: CASSFPGNQPQHF. CDR3 coding DNA: TGTGCCAGCAGTTTTCCCGGAAATCAGCCCCAGCATTTT. The chain recombines TRBV28 with TRBJ1-5; D is ambiguous. The CDR3 contains 13 residues. Germline CDR1 and CDR2: MDHEN and SYDVKM. V was trimmed by 3 bases and J by 4 bases, leaving 7 bases between them.